This T cell receptor (beta chain) appears in the sequencing data of a study of T cells after yellow fever vaccination (dated by TCRdb to about 2019). Regarding the research as a whole: The SMART-Seq v4 Ultra Low Input RNA kit was used to prepare libraries from fractions with low cell numbers. To follow T-cell clones before and after primary and booster YFV17D yellow fever vaccination, bulk TCR alpha and beta repertoires were sequenced over time. Bulk PBMC replicates and cell subsets were isolated from blood drawn at multiple timepoints before and after both primary and secondary immunization. Two healthy male donors, one aged 18 to 30 and one aged 30 to 39 years, were included in the cohort.

Comments on this clonotype: Its antigen has not been determined. No per-base quality is available; no much larger clone lies one base away.

General conclusions and limits of the study: Compared with the primary T-cell response, the secondary T-cell response was faster but weaker, reaching its peak on day 5 rather than on day 15. Only a couple of donors were included in the study, so the extent to which the findings can be generalized is limited. Most clones expanded after primary vaccination (around 96% of CD4 and 70% to 90% of CD8) were re-detected after the booster, suggesting that broad memory maintenance occurred. Computational filtering was needed because FACS-sorted repertoires could contain abundant contaminating clonotypes from the bulk population. A small share of clonotypes was detected in both CD4 and CD8 compartments, with the overlap likely arising from convergent recombination.

Trimming removed 1 base from V and 6 bases from J, leaving 4 bases between the germline ends. CDR1 KGHDR and CDR2 SFDVKD were looked up in the germline V gene. Including cysteine and phenylalanine, the CDR3 has 12 amino acids. CDR3 DNA is the only sequence kept; it has 36 bases, read in frame from the first base. TCR cDNA was made using 5'RACE template switching, a step that added a universal primer site and unique molecular identifiers. Priming of cDNA synthesis was performed from both the TCR alpha and TCR beta constant segments. Library amplification used two PCR steps, and the second PCR step added sample barcodes and sequencing adapters. Libraries were sequenced on Illumina HiSeq 2500 (2x100 bp) or NovaSeq (2x150 bp). In the original analysis: MIGEC was used to demultiplex reads and collapse the reads into UMI consensus sequences, and MiXCR was used for V(D)J alignment. Using edgeR on replicate PBMC samples, clonotypes were called vaccine-responding if FDR was below 0.01 and the log2 fold change was above 5 up to day 15. Bulk clonotypes were assigned CD4 or CD8 identity according to which sequenced CD4 or CD8 repertoire held them at higher abundance. Using fastp at Q25 and MiXCR, TCRdb reprocessed the public reads and kept productive beta chains. Every CDR3 protein is listed once, alongside the most common genes and DNA of its rows. Here the V and J calls rest on TCRdb's processing, not on the authors' analysis. In all, the sample holds around 350,000 distinct CDR3 sequences, and around 10% of those were seen once. Around 18% of the sample belongs to the ten largest clones.

The treatment or condition label, as the study defines it: live attenuated yellow fever vaccine strain. At each blood-draw timepoint, two biological replicates of bulk PBMCs were collected. PBMCs were isolated from peripheral blood using a standard Ficoll-Paque protocol. TriZol was used to extract RNA from bulk PBMCs, from CD4 and CD8 fractions, and from dextramer-positive and dextramer-negative fractions. The clonotype originates from a man aged 18 to 29 who received the YFV17D yellow fever vaccine. The starting material was PBMCs, obtained on the day of the first yellow fever vaccination. The chain is encoded by TRBV24-1 joined to TRBJ2-3, with the D segment identity uncertain. The sequenced DNA: TGTGCCACCAGTGATTTTGCGGATACGCAGTATTTT. Its translation is CATSDFADTQYF.